The entry below gives a single T cell receptor beta chain sequence along with its context. The data stem from a study of blood T cell repertoires in COVID-19. Overall study: T cells, B-cell-depleted T cells, or PBMCs supplied cDNA or gDNA.

The V gene end was trimmed by 11 bases and the J gene end by 4 bases; junction bases not matched to a gene: 12. The V gene's germline CDR1 is MNHNY and CDR2 SVGAGI (reference sequence). This CDR3 has 15 residues. Study processing details: For nucleated cells, counts were estimated from reference gene primer amplification. TCRdb's table, derived via immunoSEQ multiplex PCR, lists solely in-frame clones and lacks some. V and J calls and clone size are given by that table; D and trimming were obtained from the DNA. Seen here are more than 85,000 clones, nearly 90% observed once, and the top ten hold about 2.9%.

The sequenced sample consisted of peripheral blood. The sequence came from a woman older than 75 with acute or convalescent COVID-19. The rearrangement joins TRBV6-6 to TRBJ2-4; TRBD2 matches 9 bases. In nucleotides, the CDR3 is TGTGCCGCCGCGGTAGCGGGAGTATCAAAAAACATTCAGTACTTC. It encodes CAAAVAGVSKNIQYF.